Following are 13 T cell receptor beta chains from one sample sequenced in a study of blood T cells in healthy people across ages. A sample-barcoded 5' primer and a J-beta primer mix were used in a second PCR of roughly 6 to 11 cycles. Using its own MiXCR run on the 5' RACE reads, TCRdb lists one record per CDR3 protein. The repertoire holds 800,000 to 1,000,000 distinct CDR3 sequences, with roughly 43% as singletons. Sequencing input: blood. Receptors were obtained from a man aged 25-40 years in good health.

CDR3 in amino acids: CSVEDLGGHSSYNEQYF. The CDR3 DNA is TGCAGCGTTGAAGATCTTGGGGGGCACAGCTCCTACAATGAGCAGTACTTC. This chain links TRBV29-1 with TRBJ2-1; D might be TRBD1 or TRBD2, each matching 6 bases. The end of the DNA is better explained by TRBJ2-7, so the J call may be wrong. Germline V gene lookup returns CDR1 SQVTM and CDR2 ANQGSEA. The CDR3 length is 17 residues.

Only a few counts were recorded for this clonotype. This sequence joins TRBV6-2 or TRBV6-3 and TRBJ1-5; no definite D call. Deletions cut 4 bases from V and 6 bases from J, with 10 bases between. Germline lookup yields CDR1 MNHEY and CDR2 SVGEGT. This CDR3 region has 13 residues. The CDR3 nucleotides are TGTGCCAGCAGTTTGCTTCTGCTTCAGCCCCAGCATTTT. Translating it yields CASSLLLLQPQHF.

CDR3 bases: TGTGCCAGCAGCGTAGGGGCAACTAATGAAAAACTGTTTTTT. It encodes CASSVGATNEKLFF. The chain uses TRBV9 and TRBJ1-4, with unresolved D. This CDR3 spans 14 amino acids. V was cut by 0 bases and J by 0 bases, with 3 bases left in between. Germline loops: CDR1 SGDLS, CDR2 YYNGEE.

CDR3 loop: CASRSWEAANYGYTF. The CDR3 region has the DNA TGTGCCTCACGAAGTTGGGAAGCCGCTAACTATGGCTACACCTTC. The chain joins TRBV6-6 to TRBJ1-2; D unclear. The CDR3 spans 15 residues. The V and J ends lost 11 bases and 0 bases respectively, with 19 bases between them. Germline-derived CDR1 and CDR2 are MNHNY and SVGAGI (reference sequence).

V is TRBV6-2 or TRBV6-3 and J is TRBJ1-2, with D possibly TRBD1 on 6 matching bases. CDR3 size: 15 residues. The ends were cut back, 0 bases at V and 8 bases at J, with 16 bases in the middle. Germline V gives CDR1 MNHEY, CDR2 SVGEGT. In DNA, the CDR3 is TGTGCCAGCAGTTACTCGGGCAGGGGAGAAGGCGGCTACACCTTC. As protein: CASSYSGRGEGGYTF.

The rearrangement links TRBV12-3 or TRBV12-4 to TRBJ2-1; weak D call: TRBD2 (6 bases). The CDR3 runs to 13 residues. Between the trimmed V and J ends, which lost 10 bases and 4 bases, there was a span of 14 bases. The CDR3 DNA sequence: TGTGCCACCTCGGGACTCGGATACAATGAGCAGTTCTTC. Its translation is CATSGLGYNEQFF.

The rearrangement links TRBV20-1 to TRBJ1-2; D ambiguous. Germline V CDR1 and CDR2: DFQATT, SNEGSKA (reference sequence). Between the trimmed V and J ends, which lost 3 bases and 8 bases, there was a span of 10 bases. The CDR3 has 11 residues. CDR3 amino acids: CSASLPGGYTF. The CDR3 nucleotides read TGCAGTGCTAGCCTCCCCGGAGGCTACACCTTC.

The chain links TRBV11-1 to TRBJ2-7, with no clear D. The closer fit of TRBJ2-5 to the DNA end suggests the J call may be wrong. Germline V lookup: CDR1 SGHAT, CDR2 FQDESV (reference sequence). The CDR3 is made up of 13 amino acids. CDR3 in amino acids: CASSFETRETQYF. CDR3 nucleotides: TGTGCCAGCAGCTTTGAGACGCGGGAGACCCAGTACTTC.

The chain combines TRBV29-1 with TRBJ1-2; 9 bases fit TRBD1. Unmatched junction bases numbered 13, after V lost 4 bases and J lost 7 bases. The CDR3 is made up of 15 amino acids. The germline V gene encodes CDR1 SQVTM and CDR2 ANQGSEA. CDR3 region: CSVVPLSQGAPGYTF. Here the CDR3 DNA reads TGCAGCGTTGTCCCCCTTTCACAGGGGGCGCCTGGCTACACCTTC.

The V gene is TRBV5-1, the J gene TRBJ2-7; 11 nucleotides agree with TRBD1. Looked up from germline, CDR1 is SGHRS and CDR2 is YFSETQ. With 3 bases clipped from V and 3 bases from J, the junction kept 5 bases outside the gene matches. The length of the CDR3 is 15 residues. This CDR3 is CASSSGTGGNYEQYF. The CDR3 DNA sequence: TGCGCCAGCAGCTCCGGGACAGGGGGGAACTACGAGCAGTACTTC.

This clonotype came up once. V usage is TRBV18 and J usage is TRBJ2-3; weak D call: TRBD2 (5 bases). CDR3 length equals 15 residues. Germline lookup yields CDR1 KGHSH and CDR2 LQKENI. V was clipped by 6 bases and J by 2 bases, with 15 bases between them. The CDR3 bases are TGTGCCAGCTCCCTCAAGACTACTCTCACAGATACGCAGTATTTT. It is translated as CASSLKTTLTDTQYF.

The CDR3 region has the DNA TGCAGTGCGTACCAACAGGACCTCTCCTACAATGAGCAGTTCTTC. This encodes CSAYQQDLSYNEQFF. The chain carries TRBV20-1 and TRBJ2-1, with D possibly TRBD1 on 5 matching bases. The CDR3 is 15 residues long. Per the germline V gene, CDR1 is DFQATT and CDR2 is SNEGSKA (reference sequence). V was clipped by 6 bases and J by 0 bases, with 15 bases between them.

This sequence joins TRBV4-1 and TRBJ2-7; D is unclear. The germline CDR1 and CDR2 sequences are MGHRA and YSYEKL. The CDR3 consists of 14 residues. The V end was cut by 0 bases, the J end by 0 bases, with 6 bases between. The CDR3 DNA is TGCGCCAGCAGCCAAGAGAACTTCTCCTACGAGCAGTACTTC. Protein sequence: CASSQENFSYEQYF.